This entry features one TCR beta chain sequence. Its antigen is still unknown. This specimen comes from a study of blood T cells in healthy people across ages. Looking at the study overall: When template switching was applied, about one barcoded beta molecule was captured per two T cells. Study-wide points: Aged donors had fewer naive CD4+ cells and lower diversity than long-lived donors. The recorded TCR beta diversity per million T cells decreased in a roughly linear manner with age.

This CDR3 is 20 amino acids long. CDR1 is DFQATT, CDR2 SNEGSKA, per germline (reference sequence). Trimming stripped 2 bases from V and 0 bases from J, with 27 bases between. Each sample gave at least 6.5 million isolated PBMCs. Using a J-beta primer mix together with a sample-barcoded 5' primer, a second PCR was run for about 7 to 12 cycles. Via MiXCR, TCRdb re-called the 5' RACE reads, giving one row per CDR3 protein. The sample lists 1.5 million or so distinct CDR3 sequences; about 40% were seen once. Sequencing used blood. The sequence was collected from a woman in her late teens or twenties in good health. The chain links TRBV20-1 to TRBJ2-3; perhaps TRBD2 as D (7 bases). The CDR3 DNA sequence: TGCAGTGCTAGAAAACAGGGAGTGTTATTAGCGCGGGAGAGCACAGATACGCAGTATTTT. Protein: CSARKQGVLLARESTDTQYF.